The clone carrying this T cell receptor beta chain was found a few times. Its antigen remains unknown. Since all of the isolated RNA was reverse transcribed, expressed TCRB transcripts were what got sequenced. Method: immunoSEQ multiplex PCR; TCRdb's copy keeps in-frame clones and lacks some. Here the sample spans a few hundred thousand clones, approximately 15% being singletons. A CD45RO/CCR7/CD25/CD127/CD95/CD27 panel sorted naive, central memory, regulatory and stem cell-like memory CD4+ cells. The data are from a study of beta chain features in type 1 diabetes. Study observations and caveats: A greater similarity of naive, central memory and Treg TCRB repertoires was seen among patients than among healthy donors.

The V end was cut by 8 bases, the J end by 5 bases, with 12 bases between. CDR3 length: 12 amino acids. Per germline, CDR1 SNHLY and CDR2 FYNNEI. The genes are TRBV2 and TRBJ2-5; D not certain. The sequenced sample consisted of naive CD4+ T cells from blood. The TCR originated in a man aged 25 to 40 in good health. CDR3 amino acids: CASFALRETQYF. CDR3 nucleotide sequence: TGTGCCAGCTTCGCACTTCGGGAGACCCAGTACTTC.